This T cell receptor beta chain came from a study of T-cell reconstitution after alpha-beta-depleted transplantation in children. This clonotype came up many times. Its antigen is still unknown. Unique molecular identifiers were incorporated into the prepared TCRbeta library. TCRdb itself ran the PCR reads through MiXCR, one entry per CDR3 protein. The sample consists of 330,000 or so distinct CDR3 sequences, nearly 8% of them appearing once. Study results and limitations: It was newly produced T cells that mostly accounted for T-cell counts and diversity one year after transplant.

The CDR3 length is 14 residues. V lost 6 bases to trimming and J lost 5 bases, with 17 bases between them. CDR1 SGHRS and CDR2 YFSETQ come from the germline V gene. The receptor was derived from a female patient aged 2-15 years who had a stem cell transplant for Fanconi anemia, so the T cells may come from the graft donor. The chain joins TRBV5-1 to TRBJ1-1; unclear D gene. The material sequenced was peripheral blood, taken 360 days after TCRalphabeta/CD19-depleted stem cell transplant. CDR3 in DNA: TGCGCCAGCACCCTGGGGAGTTTCGAAACTGAAGCTTTCTTT. Protein: CASTLGSFETEAFF.